Below are 27 T cell receptor beta chains sequenced from a single sample in a study of cytomegalovirus exposure and HLA in healthy donors. This PCR relied on a set of 60 Vbeta primers and 13 Jbeta primers. The data were produced by immunoSEQ multiplex PCR, yet TCRdb's version contains in-frame clones alone and is incomplete. The sample shows 200,000 to 250,000 clones, around three quarters of them seen only once. The material sequenced was PBMCs. The receptor set was obtained from a man in his forties or fifties in good health and CMV-seronegative.

The rearrangement uses TRBV7-9 and TRBJ1-2; tentatively, D is TRBD1 (5 bases). The V gene's germline CDR1 is SEHNR and CDR2 FQNEAQ (reference sequence). The CDR3 has 9 amino acids. The CDR3 sequence is CSHSGWDTF. The CDR3 bases are TGTTCCCACTCAGGGTGGGACACCTTC.

The chain employs TRBV20-1 and TRBJ2-3; D call uncertain. The CDR3 length is 11 residues. Germline lookup yields CDR1 DFQATT and CDR2 SNEGSKA (reference sequence). Between the trimmed V and J ends, which lost 6 bases and 5 bases, there was a span of 9 bases. CDR3 residues: CSADWLDTQYF. The CDR3, as DNA: TGCAGTGCAGACTGGTTAGATACGCAGTATTTT.

The genes are TRBV29-1 and TRBJ1-1, with 12 bases that match TRBD1. Trimming took 7 bases from V and 7 from J; bases not matched to a gene: 10. Looked up from germline, CDR1 is SQVTM and CDR2 is ANQGSEA. There are 14 residues in the CDR3. The CDR3, as DNA: TGCAGCGCCCTCGGGACAGGGGGCGGAATTGAAGCTTTCTTT. Translating it yields CSALGTGGGIEAFF. The full variable domain, in which reference TRBV29-1 and TRBJ1-1 provide the parts outside the CDR3, is SAVISQKPSRDICQRGTSLTIQCQVDSQVTMMFWYRQQPGQSLTLIATANQGSEATYESGFVIDKFPISRPNLTFSTLTVSNMSPEDSSIYLCSALGTGGGIEAFFGQGTRLTVV.

This clone was observed once. J is TRBJ1-5 and V is TRBV10-3; D possibly corresponds to TRBD1 (6 bases). The CDR3 has 13 amino acids. The V end lost 10 bases, the J end lost 3 bases, and 13 bases lay between the germline ends. Germline loops: CDR1 ENHRY, CDR2 SYGVKD. The CDR3 DNA follows: TGTGCCACGTTCGGGGGGCCCAATCAGCCCCAGCATTTT. This translates into CATFGGPNQPQHF.

The rearrangement joins TRBV4-1 to TRBJ2-7; 7 bases map to TRBD1. The CDR3 extends over 15 amino acids. The germline gives CDR1 MGHRA, CDR2 YSYEKL. With 4 bases clipped from V and 1 base from J, the junction kept 7 bases outside the gene matches. The CDR3 reads CASSLRRQGSYEQYF. CDR3 DNA: TGCGCCAGCAGCCTAAGGAGACAGGGATCCTACGAGCAGTACTTC.

The chain couples TRBV5-1 to TRBJ1-1; D unclear. Germline V gives CDR1 SGHRS, CDR2 YFSETQ. V was pared by 5 bases and J by 0 bases, with 20 bases between. The CDR3 is 17 residues long. The CDR3 here is CASSRAEGSLMNTEAFF. CDR3 sequence (DNA): TGCGCCAGCAGTCGCGCCGAGGGCAGCCTGATGAACACTGAAGCTTTCTTT.

About this clone itself: Other DNA sequences in the sample encode the same CDR3. The chain links TRBV7-9 to TRBJ1-5; D perhaps matches TRBD1 (6 bases). This CDR3 has 15 residues. Trimming removed 5 bases from V and 0 bases from J, with 11 bases in between. Germline CDR1 reads SEHNR; CDR2 reads FQNEAQ (reference sequence). This CDR3 is CASSPTGYSNQPQHF. The CDR3 coding sequence is TGTGCCAGCAGCCCAACAGGGTATAGCAATCAGCCCCAGCATTTT.

The chain employs TRBV6-5 and TRBJ2-5; D gene ambiguous. The J call could be wrong; TRBJ2-7 is a better fit for the DNA end. Per germline, CDR1 MNHEY and CDR2 SVGAGI. The CDR3 is 13 amino acids. This CDR3 reads CASSPGLPYEQYF. For the CDR3, the DNA is TGTGCCAGCAGCCCCGGTTTACCCTACGAGCAGTACTTC.

The chain combines TRBV5-1 with TRBJ2-5, with 9 bases fitting TRBD1. Germline CDR1 SGHRS, CDR2 YFSETQ. This CDR3 contains 13 residues. With V trimmed by 7 bases and J by 4 bases, 5 bases remained unmatched. The CDR3 loop reads CASRDREGETQYF. As DNA, the CDR3 is TGCGCCAGCCGGGACAGGGAAGGAGAGACCCAGTACTTC.

The chain recombines TRBV5-4 with TRBJ2-3, with 10 bases aligning to TRBD2. Germline V gene data show CDR1 as SGHNT and CDR2 as YYREEE (reference sequence). The CDR3 is 16 residues long. The V and J ends lost 0 bases and 7 bases, in that order; junction bases with no gene match: 8. Here the CDR3 reads CASSLDLAGEWNTQYF. The CDR3 DNA reads as TGTGCCAGCAGCTTGGATCTAGCGGGAGAATGGAATACGCAGTATTTT.

The rearrangement joins TRBV5-1 to TRBJ2-1; 8 positions match TRBD2. Trimming removed 3 bases from V and 4 bases from J; junction bases left unmatched: 9. CDR1 and CDR2 from the germline V gene are SGHRS and YFSETQ. The CDR3 sequence is 16 residues long. CDR3 protein: CASSWALSGSYNEQFF. The DNA for the CDR3 is TGCGCCAGCAGCTGGGCCCTAAGCGGGAGTTACAATGAGCAGTTCTTC.

The chain carries TRBV7-9 and TRBJ2-7; 7 bases align to TRBD1. CDR3 length: 15 residues. Germline V lookup: CDR1 SEHNR, CDR2 FQNEAQ (reference sequence). V trimming: 4 bases; J trimming: 5 bases; junction bases outside the gene matches: 11. The CDR3 loop reads CASSSRGSARDEQYF. The DNA of the CDR3 is TGTGCCAGCAGCTCCAGGGGGAGCGCCAGGGACGAGCAGTACTTC.

The genes are TRBV2 and TRBJ2-5; maybe TRBD1 (5 bases). CDR1 and CDR2 (germline): SNHLY, FYNNEI. Trimming cost V 6 bases and J 5 bases, with 19 bases left between them. The length of the CDR3 is 15 residues. Here the CDR3 reads CASRRASPKGETQYF. CDR3 bases: TGTGCCAGCAGACGCGCAAGTCCCAAGGGGGAGACCCAGTACTTC.

This clone was detected only once. V gene TRBV6-1 combines with J gene TRBJ1-5; a possible D gene is TRBD1 (5 bases). Trimming took 8 bases from V and 5 from J, leaving 16 bases between them. The CDR3 totals 14 residues. Germline-derived CDR1 and CDR2 are MNHNS and SASEGT. The CDR3 bases are TGTGCCAGCGTGGAAGGGGATGAACATCAGCCCCAGCATTTT. The encoded protein is CASVEGDEHQPQHF.

The chain recombines TRBV5-8 with TRBJ1-5, with TRBD1 identical over 7 bases. There are 15 residues in the CDR3. Germline CDR1 and CDR2: SGHTS and YDEGEE. V shed 3 bases, J shed 1 base, and the junction held 4 bases outside the gene matches. The CDR3 sequence: CASSSGQRSNQPQHF. CDR3 in DNA: TGTGCCAGCAGCTCGGGACAGAGGAGCAATCAGCCCCAGCATTTT.

The chain has TRBV7-9 and TRBJ1-4, with a possible D match to TRBD1 (5 bases). Germline V gene data show CDR1 as SEHNR and CDR2 as FQNEAQ (reference sequence). The CDR3 runs to 14 residues. The ends were cut back, 0 bases at V and 7 bases at J, with 9 bases in the middle. CDR3 sequence: CASSLAPGGEKLFF. The CDR3 nucleotides read TGTGCCAGCAGCTTAGCTCCGGGGGGTGAAAAACTGTTTTTT.

This rearrangement joins TRBV2 to TRBJ1-2; D is perhaps TRBD1 (6 bases). CDR1 SNHLY and CDR2 FYNNEI come from the germline V gene. The CDR3 spans 13 residues. V lost 7 bases to trimming and J lost 7 bases, with 16 bases between them. This chain's CDR3 is CASTGAGLSGYTF. The CDR3 coding sequence is TGTGCCAGCACAGGGGCGGGCCTTAGTGGCTACACCTTC.

The chain recombines TRBV11-2 with TRBJ1-2; D unresolved. Germline-derived CDR1 and CDR2 are SGHAT and FQNNGV. The length of the CDR3 is 13 residues. Trimming took 1 base from V and 3 from J, leaving 6 bases between them. In DNA form, the CDR3 reads TGTGCCAGCAGCTTAGGAGGGTACTATGGCTACACCTTC. Protein: CASSLGGYYGYTF.

This clone has only a few counts. J is TRBJ1-5 and V is TRBV30; maybe TRBD1 (6 bases). Germline lookup yields CDR1 GTSNPN and CDR2 SVGIG (reference sequence). Trimming took off 3 bases at V and 0 bases at J, with 15 bases between the two ends. The CDR3 contains 16 residues. The CDR3 region has the DNA TGTGCCTGGAGGGCCCCGACAGGATATAGCAATCAGCCCCAGCATTTT. This encodes CAWRAPTGYSNQPQHF.

The chain is built from TRBV14 and TRBJ2-5; 7 bases fit TRBD2. J gave up 1 base and V 1 base, and 9 bases lay outside the gene matches. CDR1 is SGHDN and CDR2 is FVKESK in the germline V gene. This CDR3 region has 17 residues. CDR3 residues: CASSQGWGGGSQETQYF. CDR3 nucleotide sequence: TGTGCCAGCAGCCAAGGTTGGGGCGGGGGTTCCCAAGAGACCCAGTACTTC.

V usage is TRBV4-3 and J usage is TRBJ1-2; D may be TRBD1 (5 bases). The CDR3 sequence is 14 residues long. V lost 0 bases to trimming and J lost 10 bases, with 15 bases between them. The germline gives CDR1 LGHNA, CDR2 YSLEER. CDR3 amino acids: CASSQDGGGAYYTF. In nucleotides, the CDR3 is TGCGCCAGCAGCCAAGATGGGGGAGGAGCTTACTACACCTTC.

The chain is built from TRBV7-3 and TRBJ2-1; 10 bases match TRBD2. Germline V gene data show CDR1 as SGHTA and CDR2 as FQGTGA. The CDR3 has 16 amino acids. Losses at the gene ends were 0 bases for V and 9 bases for J; bases not matched to a gene: 8. In DNA, the CDR3 is TGTGCCAGCAGCTTAACTCCGGGCAGCGGGAGGGTTGAGCAGTTCTTC. Its translation: CASSLTPGSGRVEQFF.

The rearrangement links TRBV2 to TRBJ2-3; a possible D gene is TRBD2 (5 bases). V lost 10 bases to trimming and J lost 7 bases, with 9 bases between them. This CDR3 comprises 10 residues. Germline-derived CDR1 and CDR2 are SNHLY and FYNNEI. The CDR3 coding sequence is TGTGCCACCAAGCGGAATACGCAGTATTTT. Translating gives CATKRNTQYF.

CDR3 loop: CASSQEVRSSYEQYF. The CDR3 DNA follows: TGCGCCAGCAGCCAAGAAGTCCGTAGCTCCTACGAGCAGTACTTC. This chain connects TRBV4-1 to TRBJ2-7; D not resolved. Germline V gene data show CDR1 as MGHRA and CDR2 as YSYEKL. This CDR3 spans 15 amino acids. V was shortened by 0 bases and J by 0 bases, with 9 bases between the two germline ends.

This clone was counted between two and nine times. The genes are TRBV14 and TRBJ2-7; D is possibly TRBD1 (6 bases). Trimming stripped 4 bases from V and 3 bases from J, with 10 bases between. Germline CDR1 and CDR2: SGHDN and FVKESK. The CDR3 loop spans 13 amino acids. Here the CDR3 reads CASSRQDVYEQYF. The CDR3 region has the DNA TGTGCCAGCAGCCGACAGGATGTCTACGAGCAGTACTTC.

About this clone itself: The DNA is left out, because the CDR3 cannot be placed on it with certainty; the CDR3 is given as TCRdb lists it. The rearrangement joins TRBV12-2 to TRBJ2-7; the listed D gene, TRBD1, was not tested against the DNA. TRBV12-2 is assigned pseudogene status. The CDR3 is 14 residues long, counting both termini. CDR3 sequence reads: CASRVGQGIYEQYF.

The chain has TRBV15 and TRBJ2-5; D possibly corresponds to TRBD2 (5 bases). The germline V and J ends were trimmed by 1 base and 5 bases, with 11 bases remaining between them. There are 14 residues in the CDR3. From germline, CDR1 is LNHNV and CDR2 YYDKDF (reference sequence). This CDR3 is CATSRVAGSETQYF. The CDR3 region has the DNA TGTGCCACCAGCAGAGTCGCGGGCTCCGAGACCCAGTACTTC.